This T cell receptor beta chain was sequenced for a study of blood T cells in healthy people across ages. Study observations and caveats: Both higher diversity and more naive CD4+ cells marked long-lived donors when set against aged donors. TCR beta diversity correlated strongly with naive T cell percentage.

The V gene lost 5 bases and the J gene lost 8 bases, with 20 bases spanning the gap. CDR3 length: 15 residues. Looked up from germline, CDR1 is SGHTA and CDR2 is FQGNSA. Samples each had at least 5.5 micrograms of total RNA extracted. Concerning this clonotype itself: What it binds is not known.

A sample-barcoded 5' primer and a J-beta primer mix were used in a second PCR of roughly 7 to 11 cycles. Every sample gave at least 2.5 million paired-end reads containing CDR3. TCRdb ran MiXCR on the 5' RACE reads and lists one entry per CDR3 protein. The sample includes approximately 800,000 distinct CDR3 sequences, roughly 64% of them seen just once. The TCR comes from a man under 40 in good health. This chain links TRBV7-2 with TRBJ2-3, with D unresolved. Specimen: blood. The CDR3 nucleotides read TGTGCCAGCAGCGTAGGAGTGGGGTGGTATGGTACGCAGTATTTT. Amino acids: CASSVGVGWYGTQYF.